This T cell receptor beta chain appears in the sequencing data of a study of OX40 agonist ivuxolimab in advanced cancers. Study-wide context: Patients were treated with ivuxolimab, an agonistic anti-OX40 (CD134) antibody. Hepatocellular carcinoma, melanoma, renal cell or head and neck cancer occurred in dose-escalation patients. Participants averaged 60 years of age (range roughly 23 to 90) and were around 80% male.

TCRdb's copy holds only in-frame clones and misses some; the assay was immunoSEQ multiplex PCR. Of about 61,000 clones listed, roughly 87% are singletons. V shed 6 bases and J shed 8 bases, with 17 bases lying between them. This CDR3 contains 15 residues. Germline V gives CDR1 SGHTA, CDR2 FQGNSA. This clone was seen a few times. The antigen is not known. Findings and caveats of the study: Circulating CD4+ and CD8+ T cells showed clonal expansion by week 6 at 0.1 to 3.0 mg/kg.

The material was CD4+ or CD8+ T cells sorted from blood, obtained in a trial of the OX40 agonist ivuxolimab. The source is an adult with an advanced solid tumor such as melanoma, head and neck, liver or kidney cancer. The chain joins TRBV7-2 to TRBJ1-6; possibly TRBD1 for D (6 bases). As DNA, the CDR3 is TGTGCCAGCAGATTAAGGGGGGCTTCGGATTCACCCCTCCACTTT. Translation: CASRLRGASDSPLHF.